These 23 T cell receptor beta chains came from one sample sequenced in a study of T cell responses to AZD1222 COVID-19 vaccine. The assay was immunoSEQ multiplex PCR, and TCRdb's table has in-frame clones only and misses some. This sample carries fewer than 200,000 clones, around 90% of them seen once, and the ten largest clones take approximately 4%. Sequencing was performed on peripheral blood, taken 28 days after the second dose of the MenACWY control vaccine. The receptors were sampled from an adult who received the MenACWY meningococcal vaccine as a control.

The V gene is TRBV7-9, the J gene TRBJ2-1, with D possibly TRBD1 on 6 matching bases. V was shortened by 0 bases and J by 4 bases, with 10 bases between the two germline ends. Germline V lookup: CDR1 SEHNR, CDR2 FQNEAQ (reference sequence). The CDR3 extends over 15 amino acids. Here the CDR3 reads CASSLAQGLYNEQFF. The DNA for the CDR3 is TGTGCCAGCAGCTTAGCACAGGGTTTATACAATGAGCAGTTCTTC. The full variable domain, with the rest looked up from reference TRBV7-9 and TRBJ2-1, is DTGVSQNPRHKITKRGQNVTFRCDPISEHNRLYWYRQTLGQGPEFLTYFQNEAQLEKSRLLSDRFSAERPKGSFSTLEIQRTEQGDSAMYLCASSLAQGLYNEQFFGPGTRLTVL.

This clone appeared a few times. The CDR3 loop is CASSIGNRGFGEAFF. CDR3 DNA: TGTGCCAGTAGTATCGGTAACAGGGGGTTTGGTGAAGCTTTCTTT. V and J are TRBV19 and TRBJ1-1; 8 bases are a match to TRBD1. Germline V gene lookup returns CDR1 LNHDA and CDR2 SQIVND (reference sequence). This CDR3 has 15 amino acids. Unmatched junction bases numbered 10, after V lost 3 bases and J lost 7 bases.

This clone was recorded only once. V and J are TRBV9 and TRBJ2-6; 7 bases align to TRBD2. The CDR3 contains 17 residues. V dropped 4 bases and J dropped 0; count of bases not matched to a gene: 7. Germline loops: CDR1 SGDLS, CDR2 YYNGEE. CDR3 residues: CASSPGDYGSGANVLTF. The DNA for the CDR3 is TGTGCCAGCAGCCCCGGGGACTACGGCTCTGGGGCCAACGTCCTGACTTTC.

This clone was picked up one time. CDR3 in DNA: TGTGCCAGCAGTTATTTGGTTCCTTATGGCTACACCTTC. Protein: CASSYLVPYGYTF. This chain links TRBV6-2 or TRBV6-3 with TRBJ1-2, with unresolved D. Trimming stripped 3 bases from V and 5 bases from J, with 10 bases between. The CDR3 consists of 13 residues. Germline CDR1 and CDR2: MNHEY and SVGEGT.

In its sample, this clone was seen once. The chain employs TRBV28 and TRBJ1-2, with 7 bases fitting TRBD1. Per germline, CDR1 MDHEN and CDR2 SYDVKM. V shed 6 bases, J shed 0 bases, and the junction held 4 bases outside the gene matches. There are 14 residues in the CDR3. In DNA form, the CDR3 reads TGTGCCAGCAGCTACAGGGGCTCTAACTATGGCTACACCTTC. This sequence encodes CASSYRGSNYGYTF.

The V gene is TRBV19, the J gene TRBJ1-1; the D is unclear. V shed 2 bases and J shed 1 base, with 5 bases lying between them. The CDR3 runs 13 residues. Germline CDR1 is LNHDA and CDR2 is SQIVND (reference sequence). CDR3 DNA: TGTGCCAGTAGTATAACGGGGAACACTGAAGCTTTCTTT. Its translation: CASSITGNTEAFF.

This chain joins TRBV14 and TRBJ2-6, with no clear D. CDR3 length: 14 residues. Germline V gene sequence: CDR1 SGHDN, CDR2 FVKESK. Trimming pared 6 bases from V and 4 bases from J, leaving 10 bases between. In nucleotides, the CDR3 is TGTGCCAGCAGAGAAACCTCGGGGGCCAACGTCCTGACTTTC. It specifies CASRETSGANVLTF.

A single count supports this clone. CDR3 in DNA: TGTGCCACCAGTGACCCGGACCTGAGGGGCATTCAGTACTTC. Translated: CATSDPDLRGIQYF. The chain combines TRBV24-1 with TRBJ2-4; D might be TRBD1 or TRBD2, each matching 5 bases. The CDR3 length is 14 residues. With 4 bases removed from V and 9 bases from J, the gap between germline ends came to 15 bases. Germline V gene data show CDR1 as KGHDR and CDR2 as SFDVKD.

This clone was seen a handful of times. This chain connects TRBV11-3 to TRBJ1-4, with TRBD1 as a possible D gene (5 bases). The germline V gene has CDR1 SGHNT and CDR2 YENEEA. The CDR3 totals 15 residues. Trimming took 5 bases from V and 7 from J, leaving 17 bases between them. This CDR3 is CASSLQARAGEKLFF. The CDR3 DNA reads TGTGCCAGCAGCCTACAAGCCAGGGCAGGTGAAAAACTGTTTTTT.

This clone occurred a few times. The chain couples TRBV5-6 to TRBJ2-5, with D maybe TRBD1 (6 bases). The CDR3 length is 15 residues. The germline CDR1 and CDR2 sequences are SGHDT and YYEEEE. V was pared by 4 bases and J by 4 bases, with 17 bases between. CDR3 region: CASSRQDAGGETQYF. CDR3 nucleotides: TGTGCCAGCAGCCGACAGGACGCTGGGGGAGAGACCCAGTACTTC.

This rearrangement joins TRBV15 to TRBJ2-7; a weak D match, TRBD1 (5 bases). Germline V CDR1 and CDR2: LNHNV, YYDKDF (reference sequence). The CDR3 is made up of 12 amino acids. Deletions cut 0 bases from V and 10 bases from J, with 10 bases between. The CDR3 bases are TGTGCCACCAGCAGAGATGACCAGGGTCAGTACTTC. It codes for CATSRDDQGQYF.

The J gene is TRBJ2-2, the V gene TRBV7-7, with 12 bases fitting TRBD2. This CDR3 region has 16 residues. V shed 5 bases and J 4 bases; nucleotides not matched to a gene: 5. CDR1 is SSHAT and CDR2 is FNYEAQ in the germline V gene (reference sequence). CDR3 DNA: TGTGCCAGCAGCCAGGGACTAGCGGGCCCCACCGGGGAGCTGTTTTTT. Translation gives CASSQGLAGPTGELFF. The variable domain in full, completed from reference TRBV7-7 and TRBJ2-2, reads GAGVSQSPRYKVTKRGQDVTLRCDPISSHATLYWYQQALGQGPEFLTYFNYEAQPDKSGLPSDRFSAERPEGSISTLTIQRTEQRDSAMYRCASSQGLAGPTGELFFGEGSRLTVL.

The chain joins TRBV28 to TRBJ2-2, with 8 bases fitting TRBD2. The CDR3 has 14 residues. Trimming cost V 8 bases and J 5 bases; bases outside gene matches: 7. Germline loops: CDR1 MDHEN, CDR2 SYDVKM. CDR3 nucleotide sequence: TGTGCCAGCCGGCCAGCGGGAGATACCGGGGAGCTGTTTTTT. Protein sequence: CASRPAGDTGELFF.

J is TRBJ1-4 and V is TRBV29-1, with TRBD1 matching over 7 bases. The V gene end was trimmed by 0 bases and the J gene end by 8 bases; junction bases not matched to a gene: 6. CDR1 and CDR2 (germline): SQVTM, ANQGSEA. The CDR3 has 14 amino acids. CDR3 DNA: TGCAGCGTTGAAGATACAACAGGGGAAGAAAAACTGTTTTTT. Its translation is CSVEDTTGEEKLFF.

The CDR3 bases are TGTGCCAGCAGTACCCTTGGGGCCGCTAACTATGGCTACACCTTC. Protein product: CASSTLGAANYGYTF. V and J are TRBV6-5 and TRBJ1-2; D is perhaps TRBD1 (5 bases). V gave up 5 bases and J gave up 0 bases, with 13 bases separating them. This CDR3 comprises 15 residues. CDR1 and CDR2 from the germline V gene are MNHEY and SVGAGI.

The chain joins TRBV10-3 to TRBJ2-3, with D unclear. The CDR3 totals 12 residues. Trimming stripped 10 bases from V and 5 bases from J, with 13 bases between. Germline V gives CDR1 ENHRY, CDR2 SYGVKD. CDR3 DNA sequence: TGTGCCACCAACCAAGGCGGAGATACGCAGTATTTT. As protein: CATNQGGDTQYF.

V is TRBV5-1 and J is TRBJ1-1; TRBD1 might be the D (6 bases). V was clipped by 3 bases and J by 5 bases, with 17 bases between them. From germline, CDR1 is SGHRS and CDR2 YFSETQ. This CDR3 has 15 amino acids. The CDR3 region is CASSSETTRGTEAFF. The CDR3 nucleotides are TGCGCCAGCAGCTCCGAAACAACCAGGGGTACTGAAGCTTTCTTT.

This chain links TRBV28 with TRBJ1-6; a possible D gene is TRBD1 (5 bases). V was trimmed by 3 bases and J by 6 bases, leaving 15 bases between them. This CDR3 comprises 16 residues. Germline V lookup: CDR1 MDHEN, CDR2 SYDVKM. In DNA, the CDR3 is TGTGCCAGCAGTTTTCTCAGGGAATCTAGTAATTCACCCCTCCACTTT. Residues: CASSFLRESSNSPLHF.

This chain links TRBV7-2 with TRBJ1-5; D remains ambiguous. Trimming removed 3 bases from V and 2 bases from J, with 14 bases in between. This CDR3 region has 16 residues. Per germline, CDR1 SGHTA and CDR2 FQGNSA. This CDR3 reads CASSFRTVGGNQPQHF. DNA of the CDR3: TGTGCCAGCAGCTTCCGGACGGTGGGAGGCAATCAGCCCCAGCATTTT. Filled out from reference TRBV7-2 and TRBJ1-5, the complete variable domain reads GAGVSQSPSNKVTEKGKDVELRCDPISGHTALYWYRQSLGQGLEFLIYFQGNSAPDKSGLPSDRFSAERTGGSVSTLTIQRTQQEDSAVYLCASSFRTVGGNQPQHFGDGTRLSIL.

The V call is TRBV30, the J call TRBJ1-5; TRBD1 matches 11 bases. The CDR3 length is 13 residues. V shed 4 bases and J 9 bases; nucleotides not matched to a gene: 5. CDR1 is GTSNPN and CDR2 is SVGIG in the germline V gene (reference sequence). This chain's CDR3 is CAWTRTGGGPQHF. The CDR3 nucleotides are TGTGCCTGGACGCGGACAGGGGGCGGGCCCCAGCATTTT. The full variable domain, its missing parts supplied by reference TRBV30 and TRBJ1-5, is SQTIHQWPATLVQPVGSPLSLECTVEGTSNPNLYWYRQAAGRGLQLLFYSVGIGQISSEVPQNLSASRPQDRQFILSSKKLLLSDSGFYLCAWTRTGGGPQHFGDGTRLSIL.

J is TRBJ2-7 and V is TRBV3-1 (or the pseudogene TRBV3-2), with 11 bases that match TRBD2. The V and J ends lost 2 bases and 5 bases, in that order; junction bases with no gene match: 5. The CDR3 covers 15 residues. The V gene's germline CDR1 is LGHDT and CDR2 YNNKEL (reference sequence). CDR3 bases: TGTGCCAGCAGCCAATCTATAGCGGGAGGGAACGAGCAGTACTTC. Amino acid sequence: CASSQSIAGGNEQYF.

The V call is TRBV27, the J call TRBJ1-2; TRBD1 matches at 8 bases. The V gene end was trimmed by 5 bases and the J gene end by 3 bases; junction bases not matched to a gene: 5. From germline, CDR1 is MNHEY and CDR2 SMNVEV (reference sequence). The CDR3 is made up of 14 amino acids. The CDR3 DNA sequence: TGTGCCAGCAGTGCCTCGACAGGGGACTATGGCTACACCTTC. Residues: CASSASTGDYGYTF.

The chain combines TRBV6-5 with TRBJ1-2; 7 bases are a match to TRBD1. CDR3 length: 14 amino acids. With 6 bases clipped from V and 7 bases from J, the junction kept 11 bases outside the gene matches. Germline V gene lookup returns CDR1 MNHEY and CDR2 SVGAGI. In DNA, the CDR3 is TGTGCCAGCAGCTCATCGAGGGGGCTGGCTGGCTACACCTTC. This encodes CASSSSRGLAGYTF.